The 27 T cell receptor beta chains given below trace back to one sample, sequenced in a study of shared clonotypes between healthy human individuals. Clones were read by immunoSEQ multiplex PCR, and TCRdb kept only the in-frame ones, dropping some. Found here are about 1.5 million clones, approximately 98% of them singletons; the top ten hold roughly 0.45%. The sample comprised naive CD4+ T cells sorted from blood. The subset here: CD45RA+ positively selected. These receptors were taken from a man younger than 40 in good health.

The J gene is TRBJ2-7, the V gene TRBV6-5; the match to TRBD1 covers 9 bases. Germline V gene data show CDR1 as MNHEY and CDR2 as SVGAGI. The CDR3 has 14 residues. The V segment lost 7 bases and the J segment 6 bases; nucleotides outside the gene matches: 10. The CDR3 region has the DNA TGTGCCAGCACGCCCGGGACAGGGAAATTCGAGCAGTACTTC. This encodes CASTPGTGKFEQYF.

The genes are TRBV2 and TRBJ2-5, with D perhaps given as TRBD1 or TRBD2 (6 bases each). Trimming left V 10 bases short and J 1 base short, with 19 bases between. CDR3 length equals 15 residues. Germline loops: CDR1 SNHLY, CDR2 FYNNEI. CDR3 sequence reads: CATLVRGRPQETQYF. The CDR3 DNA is TGTGCCACCCTAGTACGGGGGCGCCCCCAAGAGACCCAGTACTTC.

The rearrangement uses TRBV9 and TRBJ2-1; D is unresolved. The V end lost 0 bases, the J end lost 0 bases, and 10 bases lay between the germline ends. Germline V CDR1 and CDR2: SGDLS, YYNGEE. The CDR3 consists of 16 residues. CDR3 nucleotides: TGTGCCAGCAGCGTAGTTGTACAGAGCTCCTACAATGAGCAGTTCTTC. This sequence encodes CASSVVVQSSYNEQFF.

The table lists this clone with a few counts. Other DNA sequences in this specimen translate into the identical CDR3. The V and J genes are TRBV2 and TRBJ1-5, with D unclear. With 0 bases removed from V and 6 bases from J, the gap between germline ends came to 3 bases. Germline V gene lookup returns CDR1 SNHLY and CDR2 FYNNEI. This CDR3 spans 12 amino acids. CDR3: CASSEAGQPQHF. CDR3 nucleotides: TGTGCCAGCAGTGAAGCTGGTCAGCCCCAGCATTTT.

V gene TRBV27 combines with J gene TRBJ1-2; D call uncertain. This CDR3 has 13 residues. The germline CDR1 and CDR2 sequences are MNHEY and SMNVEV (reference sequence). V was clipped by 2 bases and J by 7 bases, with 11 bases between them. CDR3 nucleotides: TGTGCCAGCAGTTTAAGGGATGGGGTTGGCTACACCTTC. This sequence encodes CASSLRDGVGYTF.

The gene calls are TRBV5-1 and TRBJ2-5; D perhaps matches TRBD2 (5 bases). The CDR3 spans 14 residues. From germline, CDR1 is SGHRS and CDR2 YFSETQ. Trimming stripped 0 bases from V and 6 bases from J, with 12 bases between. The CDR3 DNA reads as TGCGCCAGCAGCTTGGACCCTGGCGGGCAGACCCAGTACTTC. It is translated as CASSLDPGGQTQYF.

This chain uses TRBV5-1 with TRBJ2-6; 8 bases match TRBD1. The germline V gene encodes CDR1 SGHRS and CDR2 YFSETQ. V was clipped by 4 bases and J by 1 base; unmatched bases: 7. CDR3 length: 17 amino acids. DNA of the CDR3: TGCGCCAGCAGCGCACAGGGGGTATTATCTGGGGCCAACGTCCTGACTTTC. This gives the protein CASSAQGVLSGANVLTF. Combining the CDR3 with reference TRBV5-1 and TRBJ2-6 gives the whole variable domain KAGVTQTPRYLIKTRGQQVTLSCSPISGHRSVSWYQQTPGQGLQFLFEYFSETQRNKGNFPGRFSGRQFSNSRSEMNVSTLELGDSALYLCASSAQGVLSGANVLTFGAGSRLTVL.

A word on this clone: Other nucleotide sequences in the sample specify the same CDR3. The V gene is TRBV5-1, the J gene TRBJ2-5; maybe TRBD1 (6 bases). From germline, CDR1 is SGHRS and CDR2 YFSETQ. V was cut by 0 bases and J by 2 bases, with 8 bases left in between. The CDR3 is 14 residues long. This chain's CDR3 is CASSLGQAQETQYF. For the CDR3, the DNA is TGCGCCAGCAGCTTGGGACAGGCACAAGAGACCCAGTACTTC.

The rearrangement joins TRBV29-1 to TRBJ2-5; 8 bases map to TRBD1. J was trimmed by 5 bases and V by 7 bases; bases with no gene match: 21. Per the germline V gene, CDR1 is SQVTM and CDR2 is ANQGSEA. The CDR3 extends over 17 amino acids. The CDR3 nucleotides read TGCAGCGATCTACCTGCGTCGTATGGACAGGGTGTGGAGACCCAGTACTTC. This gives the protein CSDLPASYGQGVETQYF.

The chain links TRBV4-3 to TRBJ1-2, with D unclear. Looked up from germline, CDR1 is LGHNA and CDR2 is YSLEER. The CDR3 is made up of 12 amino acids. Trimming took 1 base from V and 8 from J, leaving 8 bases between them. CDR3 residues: CASSQVGGGYTF. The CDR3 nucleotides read TGCGCCAGCAGCCAAGTTGGCGGAGGCTACACCTTC.

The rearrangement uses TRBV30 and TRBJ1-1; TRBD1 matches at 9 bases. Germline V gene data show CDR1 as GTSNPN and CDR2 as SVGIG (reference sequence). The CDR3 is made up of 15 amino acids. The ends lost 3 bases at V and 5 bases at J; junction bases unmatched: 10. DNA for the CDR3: TGTGCCTGGAGAATAGAGGACAGGGGTGGGACTGAAGCTTTCTTT. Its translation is CAWRIEDRGGTEAFF.

The CDR3 protein is CASTPGTLYEQYF. The CDR3 DNA is TGTGCCAGCACCCCCGGGACTCTCTACGAGCAGTACTTC. The chain is built from TRBV28 and TRBJ2-7; D is perhaps TRBD2 (6 bases). The CDR3 consists of 13 residues. V shed 7 bases and J shed 3 bases, with 13 bases lying between them. Per the germline V gene, CDR1 is MDHEN and CDR2 is SYDVKM.

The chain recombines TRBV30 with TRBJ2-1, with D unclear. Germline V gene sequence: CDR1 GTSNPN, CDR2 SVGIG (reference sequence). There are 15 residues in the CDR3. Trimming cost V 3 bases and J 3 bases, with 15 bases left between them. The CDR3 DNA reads TGTGCCTGGAGCCCCGACCCTATCCACTACAATGAGCAGTTCTTC. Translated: CAWSPDPIHYNEQFF.

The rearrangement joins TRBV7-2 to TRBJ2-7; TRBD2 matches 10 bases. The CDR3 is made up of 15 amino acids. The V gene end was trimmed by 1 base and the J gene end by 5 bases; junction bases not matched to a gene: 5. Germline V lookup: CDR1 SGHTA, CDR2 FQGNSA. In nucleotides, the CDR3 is TGTGCCAGCAGCTTAGGCCTAGCGGGAGAAAACGAGCAGTACTTC. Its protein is CASSLGLAGENEQYF.

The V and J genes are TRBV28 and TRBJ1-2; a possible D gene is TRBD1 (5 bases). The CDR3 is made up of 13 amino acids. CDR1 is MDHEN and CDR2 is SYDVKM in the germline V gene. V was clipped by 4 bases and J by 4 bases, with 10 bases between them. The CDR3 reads CASSSTVTYGYTF. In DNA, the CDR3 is TGTGCCAGCAGTTCGACAGTCACCTATGGCTACACCTTC.

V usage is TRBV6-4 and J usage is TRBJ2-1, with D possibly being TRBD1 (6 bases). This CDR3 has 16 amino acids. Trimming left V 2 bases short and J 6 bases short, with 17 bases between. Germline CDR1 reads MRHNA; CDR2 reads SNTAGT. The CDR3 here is CASSDPGRGYGNEQFF. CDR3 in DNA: TGTGCCAGCAGTGACCCTGGCAGGGGCTACGGCAATGAGCAGTTCTTC.

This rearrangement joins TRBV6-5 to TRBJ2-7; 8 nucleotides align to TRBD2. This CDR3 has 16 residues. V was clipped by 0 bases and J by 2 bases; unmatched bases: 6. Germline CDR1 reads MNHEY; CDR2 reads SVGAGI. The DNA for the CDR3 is TGTGCCAGCAGTTACTCAAAGCGGGAGACTACCTACGAGCAGTACTTC. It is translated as CASSYSKRETTYEQYF.

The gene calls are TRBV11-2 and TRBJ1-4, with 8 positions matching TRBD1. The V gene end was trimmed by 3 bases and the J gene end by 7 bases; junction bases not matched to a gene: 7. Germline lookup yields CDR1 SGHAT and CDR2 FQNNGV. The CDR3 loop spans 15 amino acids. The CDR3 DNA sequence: TGTGCCAGCAGCTTTAATGCAGGGGGCAGTGAAAAACTGTTTTTT. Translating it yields CASSFNAGGSEKLFF. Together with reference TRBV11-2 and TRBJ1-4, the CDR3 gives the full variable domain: EAGVAQSPRYKIIEKRQSVAFWCNPISGHATLYWYQQILGQGPKLLIQFQNNGVVDDSQLPKDRFSAERLKGVDSTLKIQPAKLEDSAVYLCASSFNAGGSEKLFFGSGTQLSVL.

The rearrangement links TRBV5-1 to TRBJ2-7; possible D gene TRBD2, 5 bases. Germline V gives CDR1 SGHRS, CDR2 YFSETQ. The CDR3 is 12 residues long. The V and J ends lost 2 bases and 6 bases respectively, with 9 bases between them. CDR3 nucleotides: TGCGCCAGCAGCTTAAAAGGGAGCGAGCAGTACTTC. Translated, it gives CASSLKGSEQYF.

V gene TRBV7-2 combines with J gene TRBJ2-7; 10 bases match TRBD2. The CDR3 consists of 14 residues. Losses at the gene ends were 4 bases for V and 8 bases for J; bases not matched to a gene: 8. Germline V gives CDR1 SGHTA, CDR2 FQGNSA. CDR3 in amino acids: CASSWGGAGGKQYF. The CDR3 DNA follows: TGTGCCAGCAGCTGGGGGGGAGCGGGAGGGAAGCAGTACTTC.

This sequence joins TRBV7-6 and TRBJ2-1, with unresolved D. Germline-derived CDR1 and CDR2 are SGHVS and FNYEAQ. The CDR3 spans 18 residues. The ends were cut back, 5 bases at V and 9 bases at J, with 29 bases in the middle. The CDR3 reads CASSAQPSQILLLSEQFF. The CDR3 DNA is TGTGCCAGCAGCGCCCAACCCTCCCAAATCTTGCTTTTAAGTGAGCAGTTCTTC.

The CDR3 reads CASSSDRSFVLTF. DNA for the CDR3: TGTGCCAGCAGCTCGGACAGGTCCTTCGTCCTGACTTTC. The J gene is TRBJ2-6, the V gene TRBV7-6; TRBD1 matches at 7 bases. This CDR3 spans 13 amino acids. V gave up 4 bases and J gave up 12 bases; unmatched junction bases: 6. Germline assignment: CDR1 SGHVS and CDR2 FNYEAQ.

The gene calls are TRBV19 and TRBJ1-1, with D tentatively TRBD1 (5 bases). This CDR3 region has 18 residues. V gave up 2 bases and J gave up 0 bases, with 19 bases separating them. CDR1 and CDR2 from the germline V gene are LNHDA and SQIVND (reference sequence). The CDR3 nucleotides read TGTGCCAGTAGTATACAAGTACCTTTAAGGGGAATGAACACTGAAGCTTTCTTT. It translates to CASSIQVPLRGMNTEAFF.

CDR3 DNA: TGTGCCAGCTCAGCGGAGTTGGAGACCCAGTACTTC. It yields the protein CASSAELETQYF. This chain connects TRBV18 to TRBJ2-5; no reliable D call. This CDR3 has 12 amino acids. V was pared by 5 bases and J by 5 bases, with 9 bases between. CDR1 KGHSH and CDR2 LQKENI come from the germline V gene.

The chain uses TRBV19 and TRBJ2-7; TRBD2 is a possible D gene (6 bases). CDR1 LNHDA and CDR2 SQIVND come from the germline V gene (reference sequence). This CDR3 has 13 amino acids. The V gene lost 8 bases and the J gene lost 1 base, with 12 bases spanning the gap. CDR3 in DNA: TGTGCCAGTGGGTCGGGGAGGTCCTACGAGCAGTACTTC. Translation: CASGSGRSYEQYF.

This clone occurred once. The CDR3 protein is CASSPRQVVGPQHF. In nucleotides, the CDR3 is TGTGCCAGCAGTCCCCGACAGGTTGTGGGGCCCCAGCATTTT. The rearrangement uses TRBV28 and TRBJ1-5, with a weak D call TRBD1 (6 bases). V was pared by 5 bases and J by 9 bases, with 17 bases between. The CDR3 is 14 residues long. CDR1 is MDHEN, CDR2 SYDVKM, per germline.

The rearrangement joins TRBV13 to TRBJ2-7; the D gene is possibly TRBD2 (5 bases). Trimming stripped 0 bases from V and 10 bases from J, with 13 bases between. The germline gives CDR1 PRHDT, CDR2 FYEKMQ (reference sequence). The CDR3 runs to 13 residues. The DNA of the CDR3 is TGTGCCAGCAGCTTAGGTCTAGCATCTGTTCAGTACTTC. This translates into CASSLGLASVQYF.